This T cell receptor (beta chain) is drawn from a study of T cells after yellow fever vaccination. General study findings and limits: Abundant clonotypes (contaminants from the bulk population) could be present in FACS-sorted repertoires. Though it reached lower strength, the secondary response hit its peak faster, day 5 versus 15. There was a small share of clonotypes that showed up in both the CD4 and CD8 compartments. Re-detected after boosting: most primary clones, approximately 97% of CD4 and 88% of CD8.

TCRdb redid the calling of the 5' RACE reads with MiXCR, one entry per CDR3 protein. The table includes some 350,000 distinct CDR3 sequences, more than 5.5% detected once. A word on this clonotype: Its antigen is not identified.

The ends lost 5 bases at V and 2 bases at J; junction bases unmatched: 13. The germline V gene has CDR1 MNHEY and CDR2 SVGAGI. The CDR3 runs 17 residues. The TCR was taken from a man aged 25 to 40 who received the YFV17D yellow fever vaccine. The chain uses TRBV6-5 and TRBJ2-7; 9 positions agree with TRBD1. The specimen comprised PBMCs, sampled 5 days after the yellow fever booster vaccination. CDR3 nucleotides: TGTGCCAGCAGTCGGGCAACCCGACAGGGGGGGACCTACGAGCAGTACTTC. It translates to CASSRATRQGGTYEQYF.